The 14 T cell receptor beta chains in this list originate from one sample, sequenced in a study of shared clonotypes between healthy human individuals. TCRdb's copy holds only in-frame clones and misses some; the assay was immunoSEQ multiplex PCR. This sample yields about 1.5 million clones, of which about 96% are seen a single time; 1% to 1.5% belongs to the top ten. Sequencing was carried out using naive CD4+ T cells sorted from blood. Subset reported: CD45RA+ positively selected. These receptors all come from a man aged 25-40 years in good health.

The chain has TRBV4-3 and TRBJ2-7; 8 nucleotides align to TRBD1. From germline, CDR1 is LGHNA and CDR2 YSLEER. The CDR3 extends over 18 amino acids. The J segment lost 3 bases and the V segment lost 0 bases, leaving 13 bases of the junction unmatched. CDR3 DNA: TGCGCCAGCAGCCAAGAAATCGGGGACAGGCAATATCACTACGAGCAGTACTTC. The encoded protein is CASSQEIGDRQYHYEQYF.

The chain uses TRBV5-5 and TRBJ1-1; D is uncertain. CDR3 length equals 15 residues. V lost 1 base and J lost 5, with 15 bases in between. In germline, CDR1 is SGHKS, CDR2 YYEKEE (reference sequence). The chain's CDR3 is CASSLMSSSGTEAFF. CDR3 DNA sequence: TGTGCCAGCAGCTTGATGAGTAGCTCGGGGACTGAAGCTTTCTTT.

This clone was recorded only once. This chain uses TRBV30 with TRBJ2-1; no reliable D call. The V and J ends lost 1 base and 11 bases respectively, with 9 bases between them. Germline values: CDR1 GTSNPN, CDR2 SVGIG (reference sequence). CDR3 length: 11 amino acids. The DNA of the CDR3 is TGTGCCTGGAGTGCGAACGAGAAGCAGTTCTTC. Its translation: CAWSANEKQFF.

J is TRBJ2-1 and V is TRBV4-1; 10 positions agree with TRBD2. CDR3 size: 14 residues. V was pared by 2 bases and J by 8 bases, with 3 bases of the junction left unmatched. The germline CDR1 and CDR2 sequences are MGHRA and YSYEKL. In nucleotides, the CDR3 is TGCGCCAGCAGCCAACTAGCGGGAGAGCATGAGCAGTTCTTC. This encodes CASSQLAGEHEQFF.

V gene TRBV5-1 combines with J gene TRBJ2-3; D unresolved. Germline V gives CDR1 SGHRS, CDR2 YFSETQ. The CDR3 spans 15 residues. V was clipped by 0 bases and J by 2 bases, with 10 bases between them. DNA for the CDR3: TGCGCCAGCAGCTTGGGAATTGGCATCACAGATACGCAGTATTTT. Protein sequence: CASSLGIGITDTQYF.

This rearrangement joins TRBV9 to TRBJ2-3, with 9 bases lining up with TRBD1. The junction had 8 bases not matched to a gene; V was cut back by 3 bases and J by 3 bases. The CDR3 runs to 16 residues. CDR1 and CDR2 (germline): SGDLS, YYNGEE. The CDR3 DNA reads as TGTGCCAGCAGCGCGACAGGGGGTCTCAGAACAGATACGCAGTATTTT. Translating gives CASSATGGLRTDTQYF.

The rearrangement joins TRBV19 to TRBJ1-2; 10 bases fit TRBD1. This CDR3 is 15 amino acids long. J was trimmed by 5 bases and V by 3 bases; bases with no gene match: 6. Germline V gives CDR1 LNHDA, CDR2 SQIVND (reference sequence). The CDR3: CASSIPGTGAYGYTF. The CDR3 DNA sequence: TGTGCCAGTAGTATCCCCGGGACAGGGGCATATGGCTACACCTTC. Combining the CDR3 with reference TRBV19 and TRBJ1-2 gives the whole variable domain DGGITQSPKYLFRKEGQNVTLSCEQNLNHDAMYWYRQDPGQGLRLIYYSQIVNDFQKGDIAEGYSVSREKKESFPLTVTSAQKNPTAFYLCASSIPGTGAYGYTFGSGTRLTVV.

The chain recombines TRBV5-1 with TRBJ1-2; D uncertain. Germline CDR1 and CDR2: SGHRS and YFSETQ. Trimming removed 0 bases from V and 3 bases from J, with 9 bases in between. The CDR3 length is 14 residues. The CDR3 DNA follows: TGCGCCAGCAGCTTGGTTGGGGAAGACTATGGCTACACCTTC. It yields the protein CASSLVGEDYGYTF.

The chain's CDR3 is CASSLSGSTDTQYF. In nucleotides, the CDR3 is TGTGCCAGCAGCCTAAGCGGGAGCACAGATACGCAGTATTTT. V usage is TRBV7-2 and J usage is TRBJ2-3; TRBD2 might be the D (6 bases). CDR1 is SGHTA, CDR2 FQGNSA, per germline. The CDR3 has 14 residues. Trimming cost V 5 bases and J 0 bases, with 9 bases left between them.

V gene TRBV9 combines with J gene TRBJ2-5, with 9 bases identical to TRBD1. CDR1 and CDR2 (germline): SGDLS, YYNGEE. This CDR3 region has 15 residues. The V segment lost 4 bases and the J segment 5 bases; nucleotides outside the gene matches: 9. The chain's CDR3 is CASSSTGGPGETQYF. The CDR3 region has the DNA TGTGCCAGCAGCTCAACAGGGGGCCCAGGGGAGACCCAGTACTTC.

The rearrangement uses TRBV18 and TRBJ2-7; D is perhaps TRBD1 (6 bases). The CDR3 loop spans 14 amino acids. Looked up from germline, CDR1 is KGHSH and CDR2 is LQKENI. V lost 3 bases, J lost 6 bases, and 15 bases lay in between. DNA of the CDR3: TGTGCCAGCTCACCGTTTGGACAGCCCACCGAGCAGTACTTC. It yields the protein CASSPFGQPTEQYF.

The chain uses TRBV5-1 and TRBJ2-7; 7 nucleotides line up with TRBD2. Germline V gene data show CDR1 as SGHRS and CDR2 as YFSETQ. CDR3 size: 15 residues. Trimming cost V 0 bases and J 2 bases; bases outside gene matches: 5. The CDR3 reads CASSLASGVTYEQYF. In DNA form, the CDR3 reads TGCGCCAGCAGCTTGGCCAGCGGGGTTACCTACGAGCAGTACTTC.

This clone was detected once. The chain couples TRBV4-1 to TRBJ2-1, with no clear D. This CDR3 has 14 residues. Germline CDR1 reads MGHRA; CDR2 reads YSYEKL. Trimming pared 1 base from V and 13 bases from J, leaving 17 bases between. CDR3 sequence reads: CASSQVRLPSPQFF. CDR3 in DNA: TGCGCCAGCAGCCAAGTGCGACTGCCCAGTCCTCAGTTCTTC.

The chain is built from TRBV12-5 and TRBJ2-1, with 12 nucleotides matching TRBD2. CDR3 length: 17 residues. Losses at the gene ends were 5 bases for V and 5 bases for J; bases not matched to a gene: 10. The germline V gene has CDR1 LGHNT and CDR2 FRNRAP. The CDR3 region is CASGARLAGDSHNEQFF. CDR3 coding DNA: TGTGCTAGTGGTGCCAGACTAGCGGGAGATTCCCACAATGAGCAGTTCTTC.